By share, the clone carrying this T cell receptor (beta chain) ranks as medium-sized. MiXCR, applied by TCRdb to the RT-PCR reads, yields one record per CDR3 protein. The sample has 90,000 to 120,000 distinct CDR3 sequences, around 36% seen once. The data originate from a study of patients and donors after allogeneic stem cell transplantation. Sequenced input: blood, either unsorted or a sorted T cell fraction (not recorded which). The sequence was collected from a human donor who was either an allogeneic HSCT recipient or a stem cell or donor lymphocyte infusion donor (not recorded which). It is not recorded whose cells these are; they may come from a transplant donor.

The CDR3 nucleotides read TGTGCCAGCAGTTTAGGCGGGAATGAAAAACTGTTTTTT. Its translation: CASSLGGNEKLFF. The chain links TRBV12-3 or TRBV12-4 to TRBJ1-4; no reliable D call. The CDR3 length is 13 residues. The germline V and J ends were trimmed by 1 base and 5 bases, with 5 bases remaining between them.